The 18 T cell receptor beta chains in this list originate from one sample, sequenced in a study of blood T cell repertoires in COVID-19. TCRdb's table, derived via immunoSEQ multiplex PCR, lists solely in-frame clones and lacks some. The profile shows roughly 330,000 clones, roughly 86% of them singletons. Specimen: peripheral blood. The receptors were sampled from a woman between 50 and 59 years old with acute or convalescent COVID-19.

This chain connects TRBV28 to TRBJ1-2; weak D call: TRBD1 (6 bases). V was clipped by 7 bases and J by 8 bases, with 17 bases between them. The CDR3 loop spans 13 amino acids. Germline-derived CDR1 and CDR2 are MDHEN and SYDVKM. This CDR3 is CASNPRGILGYTF. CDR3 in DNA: TGTGCCAGCAACCCTAGGGGGATTTTGGGCTACACCTTC.

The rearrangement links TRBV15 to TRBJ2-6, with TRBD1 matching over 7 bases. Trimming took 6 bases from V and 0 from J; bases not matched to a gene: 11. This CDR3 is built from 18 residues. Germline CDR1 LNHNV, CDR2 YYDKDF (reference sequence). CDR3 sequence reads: CATSPGQRSPSGANVLTF. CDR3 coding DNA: TGTGCCACCAGTCCGGGACAGCGGTCTCCCTCTGGGGCCAACGTCCTGACTTTC.

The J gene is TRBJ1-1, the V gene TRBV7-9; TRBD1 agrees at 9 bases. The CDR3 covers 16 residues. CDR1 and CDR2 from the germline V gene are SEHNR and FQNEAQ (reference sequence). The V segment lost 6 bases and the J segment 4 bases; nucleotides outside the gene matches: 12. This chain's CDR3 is CASRPPGTGRLTEAFF. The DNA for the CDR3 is TGTGCCAGCAGGCCCCCGGGGACAGGGCGACTCACTGAAGCTTTCTTT.

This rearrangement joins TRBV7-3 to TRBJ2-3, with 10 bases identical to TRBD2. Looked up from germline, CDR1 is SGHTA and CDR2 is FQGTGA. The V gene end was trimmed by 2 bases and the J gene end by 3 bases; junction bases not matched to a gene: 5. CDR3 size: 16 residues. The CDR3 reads CASSLSSGSRTDTQYF. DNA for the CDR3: TGTGCCAGCAGCTTATCTAGCGGGAGTCGGACAGATACGCAGTATTTT. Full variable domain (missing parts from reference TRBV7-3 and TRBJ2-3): GAGVSQTPSNKVTEKGKYVELRCDPISGHTALYWYRQSLGQGPEFLIYFQGTGAADDSGLPNDRFFAVRPEGSVSTLKIQRTERGDSAVYLCASSLSSGSRTDTQYFGPGTRLTVL.

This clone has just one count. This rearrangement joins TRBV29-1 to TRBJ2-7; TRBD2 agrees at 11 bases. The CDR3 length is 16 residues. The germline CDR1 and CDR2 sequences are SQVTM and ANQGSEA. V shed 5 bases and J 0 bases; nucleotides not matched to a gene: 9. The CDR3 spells CSVWGLLAGASYEQYF. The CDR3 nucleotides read TGCAGCGTTTGGGGGTTACTAGCGGGAGCCTCCTACGAGCAGTACTTC.

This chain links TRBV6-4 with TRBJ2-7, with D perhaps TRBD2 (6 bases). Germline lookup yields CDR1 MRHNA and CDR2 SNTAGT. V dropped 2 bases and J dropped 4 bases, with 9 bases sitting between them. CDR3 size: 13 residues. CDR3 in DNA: TGTGCCAGCAGTGACGGAGGGCCGTACGAGCAGTACTTC. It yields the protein CASSDGGPYEQYF.

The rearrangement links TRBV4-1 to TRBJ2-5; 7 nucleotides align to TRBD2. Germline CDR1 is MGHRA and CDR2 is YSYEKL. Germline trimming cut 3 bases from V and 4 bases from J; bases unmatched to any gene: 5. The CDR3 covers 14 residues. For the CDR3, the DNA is TGCGCCAGCAGCCAGGCGGGAGTGGCAGAGACCCAGTACTTC. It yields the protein CASSQAGVAETQYF.

The CDR3 DNA is TGTGCCAGCGGCGCAGCGGGAACTAATGAAAAACTGTTTTTT. As protein: CASGAAGTNEKLFF. This chain joins TRBV9 and TRBJ1-4; D remains unclear. This CDR3 has 14 amino acids. V lost 7 bases and J 1 base, leaving 11 bases between the germline ends. The germline gives CDR1 SGDLS, CDR2 YYNGEE.

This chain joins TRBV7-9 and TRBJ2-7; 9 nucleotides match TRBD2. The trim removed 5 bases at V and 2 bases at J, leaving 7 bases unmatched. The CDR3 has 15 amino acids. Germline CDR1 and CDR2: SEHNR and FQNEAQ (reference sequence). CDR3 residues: CASSPRLAEPYEQYF. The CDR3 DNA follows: TGTGCCAGCAGCCCCCGACTAGCGGAACCCTACGAGCAGTACTTC. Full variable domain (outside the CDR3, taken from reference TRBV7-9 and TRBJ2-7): DTGVSQNPRHKITKRGQNVTFRCDPISEHNRLYWYRQTLGQGPEFLTYFQNEAQLEKSRLLSDRFSAERPKGSFSTLEIQRTEQGDSAMYLCASSPRLAEPYEQYFGPGTRLTVT.

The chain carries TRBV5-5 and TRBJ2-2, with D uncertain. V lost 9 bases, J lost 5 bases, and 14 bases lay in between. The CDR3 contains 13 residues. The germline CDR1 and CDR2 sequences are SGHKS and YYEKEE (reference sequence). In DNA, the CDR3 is TGTGCCACTAACGCACTTCGTACCGGGGAGCTGTTTTTT. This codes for CATNALRTGELFF.

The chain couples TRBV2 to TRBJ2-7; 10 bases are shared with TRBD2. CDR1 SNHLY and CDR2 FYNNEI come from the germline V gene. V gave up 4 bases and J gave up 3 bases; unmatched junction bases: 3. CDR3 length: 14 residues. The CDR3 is CASSAASGSYEQYF. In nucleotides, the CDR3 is TGTGCCAGCAGTGCGGCTAGCGGGAGCTACGAGCAGTACTTC.

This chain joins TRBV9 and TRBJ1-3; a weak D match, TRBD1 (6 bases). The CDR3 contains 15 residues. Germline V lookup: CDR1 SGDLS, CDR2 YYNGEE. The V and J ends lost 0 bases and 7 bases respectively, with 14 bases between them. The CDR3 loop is CASSVAPGQLNTIYF. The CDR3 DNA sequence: TGTGCCAGCAGCGTAGCCCCCGGACAGCTCAACACCATATATTTT.

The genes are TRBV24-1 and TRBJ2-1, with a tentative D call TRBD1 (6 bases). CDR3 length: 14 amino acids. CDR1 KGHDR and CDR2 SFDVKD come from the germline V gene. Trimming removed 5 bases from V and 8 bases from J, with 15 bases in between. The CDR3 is CATSVLGQSDEQFF. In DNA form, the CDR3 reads TGTGCCACCAGTGTCCTTGGACAGTCCGATGAGCAGTTCTTC.

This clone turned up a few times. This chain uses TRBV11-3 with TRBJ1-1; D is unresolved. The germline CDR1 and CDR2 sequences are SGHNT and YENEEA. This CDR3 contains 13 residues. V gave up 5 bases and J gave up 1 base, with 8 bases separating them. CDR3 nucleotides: TGTGCCAGCAGCCATCGGGGGAACACTGAAGCTTTCTTT. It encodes CASSHRGNTEAFF.

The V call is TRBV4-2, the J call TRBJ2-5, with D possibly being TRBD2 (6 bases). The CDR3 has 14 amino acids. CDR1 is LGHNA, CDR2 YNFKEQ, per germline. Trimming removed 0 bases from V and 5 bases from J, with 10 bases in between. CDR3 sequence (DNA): TGTGCCAGCAGCCAAGATCCTAGCGTGGAGACCCAGTACTTC. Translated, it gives CASSQDPSVETQYF.

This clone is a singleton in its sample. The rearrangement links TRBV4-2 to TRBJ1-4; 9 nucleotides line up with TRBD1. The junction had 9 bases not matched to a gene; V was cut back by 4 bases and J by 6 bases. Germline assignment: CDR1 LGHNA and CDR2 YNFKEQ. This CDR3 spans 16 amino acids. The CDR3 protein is CASSPNTGGRHEKLFF. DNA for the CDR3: TGTGCCAGCAGCCCAAACACAGGGGGCCGTCATGAAAAACTGTTTTTT.

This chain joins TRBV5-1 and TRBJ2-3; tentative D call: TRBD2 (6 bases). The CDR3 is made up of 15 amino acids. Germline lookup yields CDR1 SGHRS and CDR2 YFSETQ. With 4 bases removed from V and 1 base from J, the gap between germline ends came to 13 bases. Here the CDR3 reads CASSPPGTGTDTQYF. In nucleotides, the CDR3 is TGCGCCAGCAGCCCACCGGGGACTGGCACAGATACGCAGTATTTT.

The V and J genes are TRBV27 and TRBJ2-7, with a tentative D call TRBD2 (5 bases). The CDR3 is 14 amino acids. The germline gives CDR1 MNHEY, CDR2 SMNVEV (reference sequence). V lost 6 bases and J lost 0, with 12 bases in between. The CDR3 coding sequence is TGTGCCAGCAGGCGGACTGGGAGCTCCTACGAGCAGTACTTC. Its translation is CASRRTGSSYEQYF.